Detailed here is one T cell receptor beta chain. The antigen is unknown. This specimen belongs to a study of blood T cells in healthy people across ages. Points from the study as a whole: With donor CMV status unknown, expanded clonotype changes were possibly confounded.

Sample-barcoded 5' priming and a J-beta primer mix drove a second PCR of roughly 7 to 11 cycles. TCRdb used MiXCR to reprocess the 5' RACE reads, holding one entry per CDR3 protein. Among 1.5 million or so distinct CDR3 sequences listed, approximately 38% were seen once. Aged about 6 to 95, donors were systemically healthy Caucasians from Russia. Every donor contributed roughly 11 milliliters of peripheral blood by blood draw. No fewer than 7 million PBMCs went into each sample. The sequence was obtained from a woman between 18 and 29 years old in good health. The sequencing sample was made of blood.

The CDR3 nucleotides are TGTGCCAGCAGACGGTTTGAAGGGCCTCCCTACAATGAGCAGTTCTTC. It codes for CASRRFEGPPYNEQFF. The chain joins TRBV27 to TRBJ2-1, with D uncertain. V was clipped by 6 bases and J by 2 bases, with 17 bases between them. Germline CDR1 reads MNHEY; CDR2 reads SMNVEV (reference sequence). This CDR3 contains 16 residues.